Each of the 21 T cell receptor beta chains below was sequenced from the same sample in a study of cytomegalovirus exposure and HLA in healthy donors. PCR amplification relied on 60 Vbeta primers (plus 13 Jbeta primers). TCRdb's copy holds only in-frame clones and misses some; the assay was immunoSEQ multiplex PCR. The table lists under 150,000 clones, 75% to 80% of them singletons, with about 1.7% in the top ten. Sequencing was performed on PBMCs. The source is a woman younger than 45 in good health and CMV-seronegative.

The chain employs TRBV7-3 and TRBJ2-3; no reliable D call. The germline gives CDR1 SGHTA, CDR2 FQGTGA. The CDR3 sequence is 11 residues long. Trimming took off 3 bases at V and 6 bases at J, with 4 bases between the two ends. CDR3 sequence: CASSLEDTQYF. The CDR3 region has the DNA TGTGCCAGCAGCTTGGAGGATACGCAGTATTTT.

The chain carries TRBV29-1 and TRBJ2-3, with D perhaps matching TRBD2 (7 bases). V lost 4 bases and J 3 bases, leaving 26 bases between the germline ends. Per germline, CDR1 SQVTM and CDR2 ANQGSEA. CDR3 length equals 18 residues. The CDR3 DNA reads as TGCAGCGTTGTGGGGGGAGGGTTCGGGGGCGATTGGACAGATACGCAGTATTTT. It encodes CSVVGGGFGGDWTDTQYF.

This chain uses TRBV7-2 with TRBJ2-1, with D unresolved. The V and J ends lost 2 bases and 3 bases respectively, with 8 bases between them. The CDR3 covers 14 residues. CDR1 and CDR2 (germline): SGHTA, FQGNSA. As DNA, the CDR3 is TGTGCCAGCAGCTTATCGTCTAGCTACAATGAGCAGTTCTTC. Protein sequence: CASSLSSSYNEQFF. Using reference TRBV7-2 and TRBJ2-1 for the parts outside the CDR3, the full variable domain is GAGVSQSPSNKVTEKGKDVELRCDPISGHTALYWYRQSLGQGLEFLIYFQGNSAPDKSGLPSDRFSAERTGGSVSTLTIQRTQQEDSAVYLCASSLSSSYNEQFFGPGTRLTVL.

The chain links TRBV25-1 to TRBJ2-1; a possible D gene is TRBD2 (5 bases). V was trimmed by 11 bases and J by 9 bases, leaving 26 bases between them. CDR1 and CDR2 (germline): MGHDK, SYGVNS. The CDR3 totals 15 residues. The CDR3 here is CAVGSGEWERSEQFF. The CDR3 bases are TGTGCCGTAGGGTCGGGTGAGTGGGAGAGAAGTGAGCAGTTCTTC.

V and J are TRBV29-1 and TRBJ1-1; 8 bases are shared with TRBD1. The length of the CDR3 is 13 residues. With V trimmed by 5 bases and J by 4 bases, 6 bases remained unmatched. The germline V gene has CDR1 SQVTM and CDR2 ANQGSEA. The CDR3 DNA reads as TGCAGCGTTTTCGGCAGGGGGCTCACTGAAGCTTTCTTT. Protein: CSVFGRGLTEAFF.

V gene TRBV11-1 combines with J gene TRBJ2-2, with a tentative D call TRBD1 (5 bases). V was pared by 4 bases and J by 6 bases, with 9 bases between. The CDR3 covers 13 residues. Germline-derived CDR1 and CDR2 are SGHAT and FQDESV (reference sequence). The CDR3 nucleotides read TGTGCCAGCAGCTCCGGACACGCCGGGGAGCTGTTTTTT. The encoded protein is CASSSGHAGELFF. Using reference TRBV11-1 and TRBJ2-2 for the parts outside the CDR3, the full variable domain is EAEVAQSPRYKITEKSQAVAFWCDPISGHATLYWYRQILGQGPELLVQFQDESVVDDSQLPKDRFSAERLKGVDSTLKIQPAELGDSAMYLCASSSGHAGELFFGEGSRLTVL.

This sequence joins TRBV27 and TRBJ2-1; 8 positions agree with TRBD1. Germline assignment: CDR1 MNHEY and CDR2 SMNVEV (reference sequence). V lost 2 bases and J lost 6; bases outside the gene matches: 18. The CDR3 consists of 19 residues. DNA for the CDR3: TGTGCCAGCAGTTTAAGGTATCTGGGACAGGACTATACACCCAATGAGCAGTTCTTC. Translating gives CASSLRYLGQDYTPNEQFF.

The J gene is TRBJ2-2, the V gene TRBV12-5, with 8 bases that match TRBD2. Germline loops: CDR1 LGHNT, CDR2 FRNRAP. The CDR3 has 18 residues. Trimming at V came to 1 base and at J to 5 bases, leaving 12 bases not matched to a gene. The CDR3, as DNA: TGTGCTAGTGGTTTGGGGATCAGCGGGGGCCAGGGGACCGGGGAGCTGTTTTTT. This encodes CASGLGISGGQGTGELFF.

The chain has TRBV9 and TRBJ2-3; D gene uncertain. Trimming stripped 3 bases from V and 2 bases from J, with 7 bases between. The CDR3 runs to 13 residues. CDR1 SGDLS and CDR2 YYNGEE come from the germline V gene. The CDR3 loop is CASSGLSTDTQYF. DNA for the CDR3: TGTGCCAGCAGCGGACTGTCCACAGATACGCAGTATTTT.

The chain has TRBV21-1 and TRBJ2-7; the table's TRBD2 call for D was not verified on the DNA. TRBV21-1 is classified as a pseudogene. There are 14 residues in the CDR3. The CDR3 coding sequence is TGTGCCAGCAGCATTCGGACTAGGTCTAGTGAGCAGTACTTC. This codes for CASSIRTRSSEQYF.

This clone was picked up a small number of times. CDR3 amino acids: CASSLGGEAFF. Written as DNA, the CDR3 is TGTGCCAGCAGCTTAGGGGGCGAAGCTTTCTTT. The chain links TRBV7-9 to TRBJ1-1, with D tentatively TRBD1 (5 bases). The CDR3 extends over 11 amino acids. V was pared by 1 base and J by 8 bases, with 5 bases between. CDR1 SEHNR and CDR2 FQNEAQ come from the germline V gene (reference sequence).

This clone was picked up one time. V gene TRBV19 combines with J gene TRBJ1-5; 7 nucleotides align to TRBD1. This CDR3 has 16 residues. V shed 4 bases, J shed 2 bases, and the junction held 8 bases outside the gene matches. Germline V gene lookup returns CDR1 LNHDA and CDR2 SQIVND (reference sequence). CDR3 DNA: TGTGCCAGTAGTACCATACAGGGGTCGGGCAATCAGCCCCAGCATTTT. Encoded protein: CASSTIQGSGNQPQHF.

J is TRBJ2-7 and V is TRBV4-2; the D gene is possibly TRBD1 (5 bases). The CDR3 is 14 amino acids. V was shortened by 0 bases and J by 5 bases, with 11 bases between the two germline ends. Germline CDR1 is LGHNA and CDR2 is YNFKEQ. CDR3: CASSQDWQGHEQYF. The CDR3 nucleotides read TGTGCCAGCAGCCAAGATTGGCAGGGCCACGAGCAGTACTTC.

Only one count was recorded for this clone. V gene TRBV7-9 combines with J gene TRBJ1-1, with D hard to call. Trimming left V 2 bases short and J 4 bases short, with 5 bases between. The CDR3 sequence is 12 residues long. Per germline, CDR1 SEHNR and CDR2 FQNEAQ (reference sequence). The CDR3 sequence: CASSLFSTEAFF. The CDR3 bases are TGTGCCAGCAGCTTATTTAGCACTGAAGCTTTCTTT. Full variable domain (remainder filled in from reference TRBV7-9 and TRBJ1-1): DTGVSQNPRHKITKRGQNVTFRCDPISEHNRLYWYRQTLGQGPEFLTYFQNEAQLEKSRLLSDRFSAERPKGSFSTLEIQRTEQGDSAMYLCASSLFSTEAFFGQGTRLTVV.

The V call is TRBV30, the J call TRBJ1-1; D unclear. The CDR3 extends over 11 amino acids. Between the trimmed V and J ends, which lost 5 bases and 5 bases, there was a span of 9 bases. Germline CDR1 is GTSNPN and CDR2 is SVGIG (reference sequence). The CDR3 nucleotides are TGTGCCTGGGCGGTGGGTACTGAAGCTTTCTTT. Translation: CAWAVGTEAFF.

V and J are TRBV6-5 and TRBJ1-3, with D perhaps TRBD1 (5 bases). Trimming removed 2 bases at V and 8 bases at J, with 16 bases between. The CDR3 runs to 15 residues. In germline, CDR1 is MNHEY, CDR2 SVGAGI. CDR3 sequence: CASSYRQGGPYTIYF. The CDR3 nucleotides read TGTGCCAGCAGTTACAGGCAGGGAGGGCCGTACACCATATATTTT.

The rearrangement links TRBV9 to TRBJ2-7; 9 nucleotides align to TRBD2. CDR1 and CDR2 (germline): SGDLS, YYNGEE. The V segment lost 4 bases and the J segment 6 bases; nucleotides outside the gene matches: 8. The CDR3 has 14 amino acids. The CDR3 sequence is CASSTSGGQSEQYF. For the CDR3, the DNA is TGTGCCAGCAGCACAAGCGGGGGGCAGTCCGAGCAGTACTTC.

The V call is TRBV5-1, the J call TRBJ1-1, with 12 positions matching TRBD1. From germline, CDR1 is SGHRS and CDR2 YFSETQ. The CDR3 contains 17 residues. V lost 0 bases, J lost 5 bases, and 8 bases stayed unmatched. CDR3 in amino acids: CASSLAGTGGMWTEAFF. The CDR3 coding sequence is TGCGCCAGCAGCTTGGCCGGGACAGGGGGCATGTGGACTGAAGCTTTCTTT.

J is TRBJ1-6 and V is TRBV14; 9 bases map to TRBD1. The CDR3 covers 15 residues. Trimming cost V 4 bases and J 7 bases; bases outside gene matches: 5. CDR1 SGHDN and CDR2 FVKESK come from the germline V gene. This CDR3 is CASSLSGQGNSPLHF. For the CDR3, the DNA is TGTGCCAGCAGCCTCTCGGGACAGGGAAATTCACCCCTCCACTTT. Using reference TRBV14 and TRBJ1-6 for the parts outside the CDR3, the full variable domain is EAGVTQFPSHSVIEKGQTVTLRCDPISGHDNLYWYRRVMGKEIKFLLHFVKESKQDESGMPNNRFLAERTGGTYSTLKVQPAELEDSGVYFCASSLSGQGNSPLHFGNGTRLTVT.

The V call is TRBV2, the J call TRBJ1-5; D gene uncertain. With 6 bases removed from V and 6 bases from J, the gap between germline ends came to 12 bases. The CDR3 has 13 amino acids. The germline CDR1 and CDR2 sequences are SNHLY and FYNNEI. Here the CDR3 reads CASRSTTSQPQHF. In DNA, the CDR3 is TGTGCCAGCAGGAGTACTACTTCTCAGCCCCAGCATTTT. Looking up the rest from reference TRBV2 and TRBJ1-5 gives the full variable domain: EPEVTQTPSHQVTQMGQEVILRCVPISNHLYFYWYRQILGQKVEFLVSFYNNEISEKSEIFDDQFSVERPDGSNFTLKIRSTKLEDSAMYFCASRSTTSQPQHFGDGTRLSIL.

This sequence joins TRBV7-2 and TRBJ2-7, with 10 bases lining up with TRBD2. Per germline, CDR1 SGHTA and CDR2 FQGNSA. The CDR3 consists of 15 residues. V lost 6 bases and J lost 2; bases outside the gene matches: 7. CDR3 in amino acids: CASSPGLAAAYEQYF. CDR3 sequence (DNA): TGTGCCAGCAGTCCTGGACTAGCGGCGGCCTACGAGCAGTACTTC.